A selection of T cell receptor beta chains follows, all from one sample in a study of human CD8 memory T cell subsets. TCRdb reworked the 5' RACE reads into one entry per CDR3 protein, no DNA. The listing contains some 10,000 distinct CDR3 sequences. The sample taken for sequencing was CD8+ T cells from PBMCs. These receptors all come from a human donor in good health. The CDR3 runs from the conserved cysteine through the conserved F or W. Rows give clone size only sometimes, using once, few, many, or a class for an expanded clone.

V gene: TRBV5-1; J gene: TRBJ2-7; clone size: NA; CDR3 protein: CASSTGGITYEQYF
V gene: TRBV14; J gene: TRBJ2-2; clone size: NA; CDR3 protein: CASGGVRHGELFF
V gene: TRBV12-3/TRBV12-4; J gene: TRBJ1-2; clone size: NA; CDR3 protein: CASSLGEGYGYTF
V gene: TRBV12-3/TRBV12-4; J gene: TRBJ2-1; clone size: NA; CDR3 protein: CASSPSGTGEFF
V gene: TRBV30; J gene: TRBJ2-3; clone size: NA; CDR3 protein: CAWNPTGSTDTQYF
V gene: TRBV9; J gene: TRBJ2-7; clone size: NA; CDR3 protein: CASSVGGGLAVYEQYF
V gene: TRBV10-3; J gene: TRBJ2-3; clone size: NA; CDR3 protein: CAISESSGGGTDTQYF
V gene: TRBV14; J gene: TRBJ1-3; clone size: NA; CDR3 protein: CASSQAGPTYF
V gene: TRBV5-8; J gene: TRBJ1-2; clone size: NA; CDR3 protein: CASSLGYNYGYTF
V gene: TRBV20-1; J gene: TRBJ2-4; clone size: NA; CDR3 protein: CSARDREPKNIQYF
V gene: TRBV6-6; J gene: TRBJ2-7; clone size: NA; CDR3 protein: CASSSEREAYEQYF
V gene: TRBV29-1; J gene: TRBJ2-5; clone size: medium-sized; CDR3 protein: CSVEKQPSGRAVSQETQYF
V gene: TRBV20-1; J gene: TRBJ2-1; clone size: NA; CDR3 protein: CSASPGQGTYEQFF
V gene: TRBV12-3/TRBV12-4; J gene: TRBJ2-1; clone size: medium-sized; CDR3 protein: CASRPGTGNNEQFF
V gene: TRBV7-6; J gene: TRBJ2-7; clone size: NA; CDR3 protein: CASSSITGTGGSEQYF